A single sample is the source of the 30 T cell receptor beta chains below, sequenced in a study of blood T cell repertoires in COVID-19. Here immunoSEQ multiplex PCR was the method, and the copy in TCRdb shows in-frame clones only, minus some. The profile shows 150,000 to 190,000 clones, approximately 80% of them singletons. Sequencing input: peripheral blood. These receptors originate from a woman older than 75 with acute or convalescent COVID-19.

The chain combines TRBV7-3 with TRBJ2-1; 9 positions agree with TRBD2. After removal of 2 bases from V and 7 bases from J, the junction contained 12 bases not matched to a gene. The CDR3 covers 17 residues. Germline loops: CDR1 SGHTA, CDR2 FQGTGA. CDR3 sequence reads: CASSLEGSGRGSNEQFF. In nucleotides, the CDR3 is TGTGCCAGCAGCTTAGAGGGTAGCGGGAGAGGAAGTAATGAGCAGTTCTTC.

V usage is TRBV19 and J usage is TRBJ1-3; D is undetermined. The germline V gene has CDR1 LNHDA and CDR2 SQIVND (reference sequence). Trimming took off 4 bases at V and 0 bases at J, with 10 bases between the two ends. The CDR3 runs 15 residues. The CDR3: CASSTGLTSGNTIYF. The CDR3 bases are TGTGCCAGTAGTACCGGACTCACCTCTGGAAACACCATATATTTT.

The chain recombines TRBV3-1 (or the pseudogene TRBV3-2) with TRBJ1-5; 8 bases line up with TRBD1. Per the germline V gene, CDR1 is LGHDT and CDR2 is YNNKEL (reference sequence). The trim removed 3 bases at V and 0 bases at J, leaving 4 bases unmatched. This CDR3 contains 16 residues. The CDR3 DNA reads TGTGCCAGCAGCCAGGGGACAGGAGTTAGCAATCAGCCCCAGCATTTT. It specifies CASSQGTGVSNQPQHF.

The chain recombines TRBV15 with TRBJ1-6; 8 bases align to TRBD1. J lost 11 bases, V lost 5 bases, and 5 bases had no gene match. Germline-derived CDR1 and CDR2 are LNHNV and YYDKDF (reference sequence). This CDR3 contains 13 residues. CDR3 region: CATSSQGATPLHF. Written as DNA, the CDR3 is TGTGCCACCAGCTCCCAGGGGGCTACACCCCTCCACTTT. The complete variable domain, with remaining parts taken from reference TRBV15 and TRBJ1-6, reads DAMVIQNPRYQVTQFGKPVTLSCSQTLNHNVMYWYQQKSSQAPKLLFHYYDKDFNNEADTPDNFQSRRPNTSFCFLDIRSPGLGDTAMYLCATSSQGATPLHFGNGTRLTVT.

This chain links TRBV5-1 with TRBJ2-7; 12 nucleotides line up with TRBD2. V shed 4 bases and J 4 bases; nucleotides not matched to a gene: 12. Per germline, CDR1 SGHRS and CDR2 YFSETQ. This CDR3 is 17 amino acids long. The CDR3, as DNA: TGCGCCAGCAGCGCCGGAACTAGCGGGAGGACCCCGTACGAGCAGTACTTC. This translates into CASSAGTSGRTPYEQYF.

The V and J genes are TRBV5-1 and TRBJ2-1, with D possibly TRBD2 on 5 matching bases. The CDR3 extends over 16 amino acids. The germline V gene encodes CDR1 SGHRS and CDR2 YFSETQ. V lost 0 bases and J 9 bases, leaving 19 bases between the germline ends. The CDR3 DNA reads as TGCGCCAGCAGCTTGGCCGAGGCGGCGGGTCTTGTTGAGCAGTTCTTC. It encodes CASSLAEAAGLVEQFF.

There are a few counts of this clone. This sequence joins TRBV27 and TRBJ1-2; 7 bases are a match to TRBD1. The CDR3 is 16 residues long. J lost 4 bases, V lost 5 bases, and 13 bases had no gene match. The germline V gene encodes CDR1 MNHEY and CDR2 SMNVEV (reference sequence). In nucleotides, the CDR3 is TGTGCCAGCAGTCCCCCACCCCGGACAGGACGCTATGGCTACACCTTC. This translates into CASSPPPRTGRYGYTF.

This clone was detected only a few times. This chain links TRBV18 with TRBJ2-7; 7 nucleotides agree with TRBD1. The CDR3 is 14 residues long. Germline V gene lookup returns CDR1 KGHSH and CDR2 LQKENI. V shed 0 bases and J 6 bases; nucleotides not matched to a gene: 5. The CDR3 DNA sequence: TGTGCCAGCTCACCACCAGGGGGACAGACCGAGCAGTACTTC. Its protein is CASSPPGGQTEQYF.

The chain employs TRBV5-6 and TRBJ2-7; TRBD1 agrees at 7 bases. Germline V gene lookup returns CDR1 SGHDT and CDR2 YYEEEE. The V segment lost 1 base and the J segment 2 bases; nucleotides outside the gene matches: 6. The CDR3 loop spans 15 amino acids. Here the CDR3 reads CASSLKTGYTYEQYF. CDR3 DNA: TGTGCCAGCAGCTTGAAGACAGGGTACACCTACGAGCAGTACTTC.

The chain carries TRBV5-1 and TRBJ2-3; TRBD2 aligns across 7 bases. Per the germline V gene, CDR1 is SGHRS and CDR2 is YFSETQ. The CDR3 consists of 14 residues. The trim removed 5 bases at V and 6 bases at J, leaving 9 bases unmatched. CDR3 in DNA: TGCGCCAGCAGAGGTTGGGAGGGCCAGGATACGCAGTATTTT. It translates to CASRGWEGQDTQYF.

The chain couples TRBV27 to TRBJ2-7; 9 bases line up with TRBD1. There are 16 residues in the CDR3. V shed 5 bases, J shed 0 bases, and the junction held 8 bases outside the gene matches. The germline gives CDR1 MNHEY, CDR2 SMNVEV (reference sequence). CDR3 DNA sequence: TGTGCCAGCAGTCCCGGGACAGGGAAATCCTCCTACGAGCAGTACTTC. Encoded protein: CASSPGTGKSSYEQYF.

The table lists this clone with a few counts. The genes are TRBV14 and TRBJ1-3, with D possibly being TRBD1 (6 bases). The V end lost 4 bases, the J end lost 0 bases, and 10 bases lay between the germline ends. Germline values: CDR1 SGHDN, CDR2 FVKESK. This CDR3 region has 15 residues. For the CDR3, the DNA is TGTGCCAGCAGCCGAGGACAGTTCTCTGGAAACACCATATATTTT. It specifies CASSRGQFSGNTIYF.

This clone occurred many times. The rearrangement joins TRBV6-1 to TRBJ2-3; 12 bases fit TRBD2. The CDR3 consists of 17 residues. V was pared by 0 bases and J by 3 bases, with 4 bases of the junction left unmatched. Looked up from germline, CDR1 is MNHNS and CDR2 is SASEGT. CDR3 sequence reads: CASSEALAGGRTDTQYF. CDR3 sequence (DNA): TGTGCCAGCAGTGAAGCACTAGCGGGGGGCCGGACAGATACGCAGTATTTT.

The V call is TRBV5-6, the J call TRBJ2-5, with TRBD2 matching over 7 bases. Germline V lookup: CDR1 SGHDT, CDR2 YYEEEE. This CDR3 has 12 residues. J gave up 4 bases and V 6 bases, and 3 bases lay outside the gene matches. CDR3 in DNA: TGTGCCAGCACAGGACTAGGAGAGACCCAGTACTTC. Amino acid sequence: CASTGLGETQYF.

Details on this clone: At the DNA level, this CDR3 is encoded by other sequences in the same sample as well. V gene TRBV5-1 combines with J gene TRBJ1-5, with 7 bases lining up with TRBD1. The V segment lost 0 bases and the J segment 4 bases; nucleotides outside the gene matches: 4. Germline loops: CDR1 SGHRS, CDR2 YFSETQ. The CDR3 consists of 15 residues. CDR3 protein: CASSLVPGGNQPQHF. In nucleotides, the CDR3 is TGCGCCAGCAGCTTGGTACCAGGGGGTAATCAGCCCCAGCATTTT.

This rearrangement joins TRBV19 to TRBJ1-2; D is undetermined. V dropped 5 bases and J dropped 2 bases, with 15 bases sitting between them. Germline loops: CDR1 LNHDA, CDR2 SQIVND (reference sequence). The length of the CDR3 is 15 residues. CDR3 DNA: TGTGCCAGTAGTGGATCTTCCCCGGGGAACTATGGCTACACCTTC. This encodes CASSGSSPGNYGYTF.

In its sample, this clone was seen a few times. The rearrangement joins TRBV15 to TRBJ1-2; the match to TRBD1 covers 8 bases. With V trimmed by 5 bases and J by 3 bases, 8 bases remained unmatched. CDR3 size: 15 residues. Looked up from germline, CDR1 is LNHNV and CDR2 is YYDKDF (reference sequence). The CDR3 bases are TGTGCCACCAGCGCCCCTGACAGGGGTGACTATGGCTACACCTTC. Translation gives CATSAPDRGDYGYTF.

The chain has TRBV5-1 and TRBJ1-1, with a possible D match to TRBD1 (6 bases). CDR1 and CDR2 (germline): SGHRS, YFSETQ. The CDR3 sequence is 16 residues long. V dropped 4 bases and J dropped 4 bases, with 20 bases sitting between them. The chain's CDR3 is CASSPRGGGSGTEAFF. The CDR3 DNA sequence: TGCGCCAGCAGCCCCCGGGGCGGGGGCTCGGGCACTGAAGCTTTCTTT.

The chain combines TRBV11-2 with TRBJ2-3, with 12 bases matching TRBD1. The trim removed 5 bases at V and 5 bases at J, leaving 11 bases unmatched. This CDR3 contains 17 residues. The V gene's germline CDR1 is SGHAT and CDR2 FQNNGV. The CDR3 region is CASSLAPGQGAGDTQYF. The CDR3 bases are TGTGCCAGCAGCCTAGCCCCGGGACAGGGGGCAGGAGATACGCAGTATTTT.

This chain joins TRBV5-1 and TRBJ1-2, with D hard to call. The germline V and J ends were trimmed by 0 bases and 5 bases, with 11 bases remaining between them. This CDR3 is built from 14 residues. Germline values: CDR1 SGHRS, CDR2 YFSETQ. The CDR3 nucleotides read TGCGCCAGCAGCTTGGACCCAGTCGGGTATGGCTACACCTTC. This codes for CASSLDPVGYGYTF.

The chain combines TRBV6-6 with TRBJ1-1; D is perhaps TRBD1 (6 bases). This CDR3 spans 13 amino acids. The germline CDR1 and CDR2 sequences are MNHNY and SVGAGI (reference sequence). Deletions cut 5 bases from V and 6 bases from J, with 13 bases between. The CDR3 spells CASSRGWTAEAFF. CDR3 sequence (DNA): TGTGCCAGCAGTAGGGGGTGGACAGCTGAAGCTTTCTTT.

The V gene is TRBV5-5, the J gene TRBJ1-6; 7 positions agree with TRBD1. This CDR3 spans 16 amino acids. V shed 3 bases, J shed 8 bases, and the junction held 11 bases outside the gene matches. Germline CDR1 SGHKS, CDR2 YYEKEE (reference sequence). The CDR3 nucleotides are TGTGCCAGCAGCTCGGAGCCGACAGGGTCCCATTCACCCCTCCACTTT. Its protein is CASSSEPTGSHSPLHF.

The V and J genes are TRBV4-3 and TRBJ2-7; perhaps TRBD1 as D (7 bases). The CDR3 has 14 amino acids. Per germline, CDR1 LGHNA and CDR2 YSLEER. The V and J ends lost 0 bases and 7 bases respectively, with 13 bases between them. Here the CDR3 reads CASSQDPTGREQYF. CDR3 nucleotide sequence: TGCGCCAGCAGCCAAGACCCGACAGGGAGGGAGCAGTACTTC.

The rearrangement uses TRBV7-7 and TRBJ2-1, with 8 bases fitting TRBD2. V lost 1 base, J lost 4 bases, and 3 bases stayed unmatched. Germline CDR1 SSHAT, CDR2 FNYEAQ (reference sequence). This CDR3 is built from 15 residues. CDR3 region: CASSLGASGYNEQFF. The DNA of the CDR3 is TGTGCCAGCAGCTTAGGGGCTAGCGGGTACAATGAGCAGTTCTTC.

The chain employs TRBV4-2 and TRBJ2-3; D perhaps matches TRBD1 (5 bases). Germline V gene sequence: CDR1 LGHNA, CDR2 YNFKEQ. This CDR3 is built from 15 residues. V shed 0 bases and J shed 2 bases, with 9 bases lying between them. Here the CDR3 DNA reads TGTGCCAGCAGCCAAGAGGGGCAGATCACAGATACGCAGTATTTT. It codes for CASSQEGQITDTQYF.

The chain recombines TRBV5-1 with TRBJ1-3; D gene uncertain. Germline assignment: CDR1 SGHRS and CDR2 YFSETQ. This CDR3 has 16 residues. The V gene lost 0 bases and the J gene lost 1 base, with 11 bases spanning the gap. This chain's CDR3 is CASSLELRGSGNTIYF. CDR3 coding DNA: TGCGCCAGCAGCTTGGAATTGCGAGGGTCTGGAAACACCATATATTTT.

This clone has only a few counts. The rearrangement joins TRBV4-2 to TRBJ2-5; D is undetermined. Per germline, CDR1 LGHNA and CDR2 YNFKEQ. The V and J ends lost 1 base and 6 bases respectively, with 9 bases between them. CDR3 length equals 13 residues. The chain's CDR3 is CASSQVEVQTQYF. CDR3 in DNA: TGTGCCAGCAGCCAAGTCGAGGTACAGACCCAGTACTTC.

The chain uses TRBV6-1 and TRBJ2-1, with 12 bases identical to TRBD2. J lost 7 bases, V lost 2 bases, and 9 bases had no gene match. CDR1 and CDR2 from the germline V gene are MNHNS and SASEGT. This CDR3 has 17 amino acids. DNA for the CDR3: TGTGCCAGCAGTGAAATTCTGCTAGCGGGAGGGCGGAATGAGCAGTTCTTC. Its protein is CASSEILLAGGRNEQFF.

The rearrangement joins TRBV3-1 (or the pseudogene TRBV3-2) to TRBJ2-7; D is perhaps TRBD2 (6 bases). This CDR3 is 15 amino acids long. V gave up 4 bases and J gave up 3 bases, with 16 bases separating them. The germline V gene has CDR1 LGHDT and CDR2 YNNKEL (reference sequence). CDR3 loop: CASSPRGRELYEQYF. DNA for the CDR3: TGTGCCAGCAGCCCCCGGGGACGGGAGCTCTACGAGCAGTACTTC.

For the CDR3, the DNA is TGTGCTAGTGGTTTGGCCAGGAGGTCTGGGGCCAACGTCCTGACTTTC. This translates into CASGLARRSGANVLTF. V usage is TRBV12-5 and J usage is TRBJ2-6, with D possibly being TRBD2 (5 bases). V was trimmed by 1 base and J by 1 base, leaving 8 bases between them. CDR1 is LGHNT and CDR2 is FRNRAP in the germline V gene. This CDR3 is 16 amino acids long.